Sequencing of this T cell receptor (beta chain) was carried out in a study of early T cells in non-severe SARS-CoV-2 infection. Study-wide context: It was bulk RNA from unsorted whole blood that was sequenced, and the chains were unpaired.

Findings and limits, study-wide: The matching step, a VDJdb search, favored anti-spike CD8 responses and missed private and CD4 specificities.

V lost 2 bases and J lost 4, with 9 bases in between. The CDR3 has 14 residues. This clonotype was found a few times. Its target is not known. Individual cDNA molecules received unique molecular identifiers. One entry per CDR3 protein results from TCRdb running MiXCR on the 5' RACE reads. The sample has under 80,000 distinct CDR3 sequences, under 14% seen once; the top ten hold 3% to 4%. The chain carries TRBV12-3 or TRBV12-4 and TRBJ1-3; TRBD1 is a possible D gene (5 bases). The TCR comes from an adult who was a healthcare worker with PCR-confirmed SARS-CoV-2 infection or an uninfected control (not recorded which). Sample: whole blood. The CDR3: CASSLQGGGNTIYF. CDR3 bases: TGTGCCAGCAGTTTACAGGGAGGCGGAAACACCATATATTTT.